This TCR beta chain originates from a study of T-cell reconstitution after alpha-beta-depleted transplantation in children. This clonotype showed up many times. Its antigen is not identified. Study-wide points: After one year, T-cell counts and TCRbeta diversity mostly came from new T cells. It was surviving recipient T cells and thymic progenitors that gave some patients high TCRbeta diversity at day 60. Alpha-beta T cells about two months after transplant reportedly derived from several hundred expanded graft clones.

V was clipped by 2 bases and J by 6 bases, with 12 bases between them. From germline, CDR1 is SEHNR and CDR2 FQNEAQ (reference sequence). The CDR3 is 14 amino acids. Preparing the TCRbeta library involved the use of unique molecular identifiers. MiXCR, applied by TCRdb to the PCR reads, yields one record per CDR3 protein. The data hold 490,000 or so distinct CDR3 sequences, with roughly 10% observed a single time. The J gene is TRBJ2-3, the V gene TRBV7-9, with D unclear. The sample in question was PBMCs, obtained before TCRalphabeta/CD19-depleted stem cell transplant. The TCR was taken from a child aged 2 to 10 with inherited bone marrow failure, due to receive a stem cell transplant. The CDR3, as DNA: TGTGCCAGCAGCTTATTTGTCCTGGTGGATACGCAGTATTTT. It codes for CASSLFVLVDTQYF.